Listed below are T cell receptor beta chains from one sample, sequenced in a study of T cell responses to AZD1222 COVID-19 vaccine. The table came from immunoSEQ multiplex PCR; TCRdb's copy has only in-frame clones and leaves some out. Among 100,000 to 150,000 clones, about 90% were seen once, and the ten largest hold around 4.5%. The material sequenced was peripheral blood, taken on day 0 of MenACWY control vaccination. The receptors originated from an adult in good health. The CDR3 runs from the conserved cysteine through the conserved F or W. A D gene is named only where the DNA matches it firmly. Clone sizes are given selectively: once, few, many, or a class where the clone is expanded.

few	TRBV4-3	TRBD1	TRBJ1-1	CASSQGLQTGRGTEAFF	TGCGCCAGCAGCCAAGGTTTACAGACAGGGCGGGGCACTGAAGCTTTCTTT
.	TRBV28	.	TRBJ1-2	CASSLGRGGVGYTF	TGTGCCAGCAGTTTAGGCAGGGGAGGAGTTGGCTACACCTTC
.	TRBV18	TRBD1	TRBJ2-5	CASSPRTGAEETQYF	TGTGCCAGCTCACCACGTACAGGGGCCGAAGAGACCCAGTACTTC
.	TRBV5-6	TRBD1	TRBJ1-1	CASSFRDRWNTEAFF	TGTGCCAGCAGCTTCCGGGACAGGTGGAACACTGAAGCTTTCTTT
.	TRBV6-5	.	TRBJ1-3	CASRLGRSSGNTIYF	TGTGCCAGCAGGCTAGGACGGAGCTCTGGAAACACCATATATTTT
.	TRBV18	TRBD1	TRBJ1-6	CASSKTRDRASESLHF	TGTGCCAGCTCCAAAACCCGGGACAGGGCCTCAGAGTCCCTCCACTTT
.	TRBV9	.	TRBJ1-2	CASSVVGLNYGYTF	TGTGCCAGCAGCGTAGTTGGTTTGAACTATGGCTACACCTTC
.	TRBV23-1	TRBD1	TRBJ2-2	CASSQRQGESRDTGELFF	TGCGCCAGCAGTCAGCGACAGGGGGAATCGCGGGACACCGGGGAGCTGTTTTTT
.	TRBV27	.	TRBJ2-1	CASSLRRLDNEQFF	TGTGCCAGCAGTTTAAGGCGGCTCGACAATGAGCAGTTCTTC
.	TRBV19	.	TRBJ1-5	CASSIQGRQPQHF	TGTGCCAGTAGTATTCAGGGGCGTCAGCCCCAGCATTTT
.	TRBV7-2	TRBD1	TRBJ2-2	CASSYRGLNTGELFF	TGTGCCAGCAGCTACAGGGGGCTTAACACCGGGGAGCTGTTTTTT
.	TRBV6-1	TRBD2	TRBJ2-1	CASSDTAGANNEQFF	TGTGCCAGCAGTGACACAGCGGGGGCAAACAATGAGCAGTTCTTC
.	TRBV27	.	TRBJ2-1	CATQGAGLYNEQFF	TGTGCCACCCAGGGTGCGGGGTTATACAATGAGCAGTTCTTC
.	TRBV28	.	TRBJ2-3	CASSLYSSATTDTQYF	TGTGCCAGCAGTTTGTATTCTAGCGCCACCACAGATACGCAGTATTTT
.	TRBV25-1	TRBD1	TRBJ1-4	CASQTGGAGNEKLFF	TGTGCCAGTCAGACAGGGGGCGCGGGAAATGAAAAACTGTTTTTT
.	TRBV5-1	.	TRBJ1-3	CASSLIPGNTIYF	TGCGCCAGCAGCTTGATCCCCGGAAACACCATATATTTT
.	TRBV6-5	.	TRBJ1-6	CASNQQGPTSPLHF	TGTGCCAGCAACCAACAGGGACCCACTTCACCCCTCCACTTT
.	TRBV7-2	TRBD1	TRBJ1-4	CASSNRDRGFNEKLFF	TGTGCCAGCAGCAACCGGGACAGGGGCTTTAATGAAAAACTGTTTTTT
.	TRBV3-1/TRBV3-2	.	TRBJ1-1	CASSQSESPGTEAFF	TGTGCCAGCAGCCAAAGCGAGTCCCCGGGGACTGAAGCTTTCTTT
.	TRBV3-1/TRBV3-2	.	TRBJ2-6	CASSQEMRGANVLTF	TGTGCCAGCAGCCAAGAAATGCGTGGGGCCAACGTCCTGACTTTC
.	TRBV30	TRBD1	TRBJ1-5	CAWSGTGDQPQHF	TGTGCCTGGAGTGGCACAGGGGATCAGCCCCAGCATTTT
.	TRBV5-6	TRBD1	TRBJ1-3	CASSQQNWDRWSGNTIYF	TGTGCCAGCAGCCAACAAAACTGGGACAGGTGGTCTGGAAACACCATATATTTT
.	TRBV2	TRBD2	TRBJ2-4	CASSETSGGSKNIQYF	TGTGCCAGCAGCGAGACTAGCGGGGGCTCCAAAAACATTCAGTACTTC
.	TRBV6-2/TRBV6-3	TRBD1	TRBJ2-7	CASSYSQGTGAYEQYF	TGTGCCAGCAGTTACAGCCAAGGGACAGGGGCCTACGAGCAGTACTTC
.	TRBV6-5	TRBD1	TRBJ2-7	CASSYQDRGPYEQYF	TGTGCCAGCAGTTACCAAGACAGGGGGCCCTACGAGCAGTACTTC
.	TRBV5-6	TRBD1	TRBJ2-7	CASSLGTGAGVYEQYF	TGTGCCAGCAGCTTGGGGACAGGGGCCGGGGTCTACGAGCAGTACTTC
.	TRBV27	.	TRBJ1-3	CASRPFGSGNTIYF	TGTGCCAGCAGACCCTTCGGCTCTGGAAACACCATATATTTT
.	TRBV7-8	TRBD1	TRBJ1-5	CASSLGLQGASNQPQHF	TGTGCCAGCAGCTTAGGATTACAGGGGGCGAGCAATCAGCCCCAGCATTTT
.	TRBV18	.	TRBJ2-5	CASSPPGQRETQYF	TGTGCCAGCTCACCACCCGGCCAGAGAGAGACCCAGTACTTC
.	TRBV19	.	TRBJ2-7	CASSSAGTYEQYF	TGTGCCAGTAGTTCGGCAGGGACTTACGAGCAGTACTTC
.	TRBV10-3	TRBD1	TRBJ1-1	CAISEDRELNTEAFF	TGTGCCATCAGCGAGGACAGGGAACTGAACACTGAAGCTTTCTTT
.	TRBV7-9	.	TRBJ1-1	CASSLVGQMNTEAFF	TGTGCCAGCAGCTTAGTGGGACAAATGAACACTGAAGCTTTCTTT
.	TRBV28	.	TRBJ2-7	CASSALSTYEQYF	TGTGCCAGCAGTGCACTTTCGACCTACGAGCAGTACTTC
once	TRBV12-3/TRBV12-4	.	TRBJ2-1	CASSLRMEQFF	TGTGCCAGCAGTTTAAGGATGGAGCAGTTCTTC
.	TRBV2	.	TRBJ1-1	CASTIREMLLNTEAFF	TGTGCCAGCACGATCCGGGAAATGCTTTTGAACACTGAAGCTTTCTTT
.	TRBV7-2	.	TRBJ1-1	CASSLKRTAMNTEAFF	TGTGCCAGCAGCCTCAAGAGGACAGCCATGAACACTGAAGCTTTCTTT
.	TRBV19	TRBD1	TRBJ2-1	CASGGQGNNEQFF	TGTGCCAGTGGGGGACAGGGAAACAATGAGCAGTTCTTC
.	TRBV3-1/TRBV3-2	.	TRBJ1-5	CASSQRALSQPQHF	TGTGCCAGCAGCCAACGGGCATTAAGTCAGCCCCAGCATTTT